This TCR beta chain was sequenced during a study of blood T cell repertoires in COVID-19. Assay used: immunoSEQ multiplex PCR; TCRdb lists only in-frame clones, some missing. Among 60,000 to 70,000 clones, approximately 83% were seen once, and the ten largest hold 16%. The CDR3 length is 13 residues. V shed 1 base and J shed 3 bases, with 7 bases lying between them. Germline CDR1 reads SGHTA; CDR2 reads FQGTGA. V gene TRBV7-3 combines with J gene TRBJ2-7; no clear D gene. Specimen: peripheral blood. The TCR was taken from a man in his forties with COVID-19, enrolled during active disease. As DNA, the CDR3 is TGTGCCAGCAGCTTAAGCGCCGGCTACGAGCAGTACTTC. Translating it yields CASSLSAGYEQYF.